Listed below are T cell receptor beta chains from one sample, sequenced in a study of regulatory T cells in long-lasting Graves disease. In TCRdb, the multiplex PCR reads were re-called with MiXCR into one record per CDR3 protein. The sample holds more than 350,000 distinct CDR3 sequences, over 20% seen once. The specimen comprised peripheral blood mononuclear cells (PBMCs), sampled when the disease was refractory, from a patient treated with antithyroid drugs. The receptors stem from a female donor with Graves disease. CDR3s include the opening cysteine and the closing phenylalanine or tryptophan. Each record gives: CDR3 length, clone size, J gene, V gene, CDR3 protein. Only part of the rows carry a size: once, few, many, or a class if the clone is expanded.

cdr3_length: 12; clone_size: NA; j_call: TRBJ2-7; v_call: TRBV20-1; cdr3_aa: CSAIRDRYEQYF
cdr3_length: 20; clone_size: NA; j_call: TRBJ2-2; v_call: TRBV12-3/TRBV12-4; cdr3_aa: CASSAYSRGERELNTGELFF
cdr3_length: 17; clone_size: few; j_call: TRBJ2-5; v_call: TRBV20-1; cdr3_aa: CSSLTGGGSGVAETQYF
cdr3_length: 15; clone_size: NA; j_call: TRBJ2-7; v_call: TRBV14; cdr3_aa: CASNHPSGRIYEQYF
cdr3_length: 17; clone_size: many; j_call: TRBJ2-5; v_call: TRBV7-2; cdr3_aa: CASSLKRFASGQKTQYF
cdr3_length: 14; clone_size: NA; j_call: TRBJ2-1; v_call: TRBV20-1; cdr3_aa: CSARESGNRNEQFF
cdr3_length: 16; clone_size: many; j_call: TRBJ2-7; v_call: TRBV7-2; cdr3_aa: CASSLSSTVGVVEQYF
cdr3_length: 15; clone_size: many; j_call: TRBJ2-7; v_call: TRBV27; cdr3_aa: CASSLVQGGNYEQYF
cdr3_length: 14; clone_size: many; j_call: TRBJ2-7; v_call: TRBV6-5; cdr3_aa: CASSYEGGTYEQYF
cdr3_length: 16; clone_size: NA; j_call: TRBJ2-1; v_call: TRBV28; cdr3_aa: CASSPLAGGPGNEQFF
cdr3_length: 12; clone_size: once; j_call: NA; v_call: TRBV28; cdr3_aa: CASSLRVGKQFF
cdr3_length: 16; clone_size: NA; j_call: TRBJ2-7; v_call: TRBV4-2; cdr3_aa: CASSRGLAGGSDEQYF
cdr3_length: 14; clone_size: NA; j_call: TRBJ2-5; v_call: TRBV6-1; cdr3_aa: CAISARLAEETQYF
cdr3_length: 13; clone_size: many; j_call: TRBJ2-2; v_call: TRBV6-1; cdr3_aa: CASRQGEVGELFF
cdr3_length: 14; clone_size: many; j_call: TRBJ2-7; v_call: TRBV6-5; cdr3_aa: CASSSNTGSYEQYF
cdr3_length: 12; clone_size: many; j_call: TRBJ2-5; v_call: TRBV7-6; cdr3_aa: CASSFDKETQYF
cdr3_length: 16; clone_size: few; j_call: TRBJ2-5; v_call: TRBV30; cdr3_aa: CAWEGTSGRGGETQYF
cdr3_length: 13; clone_size: NA; j_call: TRBJ2-7; v_call: TRBV5-1; cdr3_aa: CASSPPGEEWQYF
cdr3_length: 15; clone_size: many; j_call: TRBJ2-7; v_call: TRBV7-8; cdr3_aa: CASSSTGGNSYEQYF
cdr3_length: 14; clone_size: many; j_call: TRBJ2-5; v_call: TRBV20-1; cdr3_aa: CSARGGFRWETQYF
cdr3_length: 13; clone_size: NA; j_call: TRBJ1-2; v_call: TRBV4-1; cdr3_aa: CASSQEDGYGYTF
cdr3_length: 14; clone_size: NA; j_call: TRBJ1-5; v_call: TRBV7-9; cdr3_aa: CARSPGNSNQPQHF
cdr3_length: 15; clone_size: NA; j_call: TRBJ2-7; v_call: TRBV19; cdr3_aa: CASSIGQFSSYEQYF
cdr3_length: 14; clone_size: once; j_call: TRBJ2-1; v_call: TRBV5-1; cdr3_aa: CASSLGQGADEQFF
cdr3_length: 14; clone_size: many; j_call: TRBJ2-5; v_call: TRBV20-1; cdr3_aa: CSASIAGGRETQYF
cdr3_length: 15; clone_size: NA; j_call: TRBJ2-5; v_call: TRBV6-1; cdr3_aa: CASSQTGGQKETQYF
cdr3_length: 14; clone_size: few; j_call: TRBJ2-3; v_call: TRBV14; cdr3_aa: CASSQMLSTDTQYF
cdr3_length: 11; clone_size: NA; j_call: TRBJ2-5; v_call: TRBV30; cdr3_aa: CAWSREETQYF
cdr3_length: 13; clone_size: few; j_call: TRBJ1-1; v_call: TRBV19; cdr3_aa: CASSMLGNTEAFF
cdr3_length: 14; clone_size: many; j_call: TRBJ2-5; v_call: TRBV29-1; cdr3_aa: CSVDEVNRQETQYF
cdr3_length: 9; clone_size: many; j_call: TRBJ2-5; v_call: TRBV27; cdr3_aa: CARGETQYF
cdr3_length: 12; clone_size: few; j_call: TRBJ2-7; v_call: TRBV20-1; cdr3_aa: CSASGEAYEQYF
cdr3_length: 15; clone_size: few; j_call: TRBJ2-2; v_call: TRBV7-3; cdr3_aa: CASSLGGHMNGELFF
cdr3_length: 13; clone_size: NA; j_call: TRBJ2-1; v_call: TRBV6-1; cdr3_aa: CASSGVTVLEQFF
cdr3_length: 16; clone_size: many; j_call: TRBJ2-2; v_call: TRBV11-2; cdr3_aa: CASSSSLAGGPGELFF
cdr3_length: 16; clone_size: many; j_call: TRBJ1-2; v_call: TRBV5-1; cdr3_aa: CASSRDIGQGGYGYTF
cdr3_length: 13; clone_size: few; j_call: TRBJ1-1; v_call: TRBV18; cdr3_aa: CASSLSRDTEAFF
cdr3_length: 17; clone_size: few; j_call: TRBJ2-3; v_call: TRBV7-8; cdr3_aa: CASSLAPSGRGSDTQYF
cdr3_length: 13; clone_size: NA; j_call: TRBJ1-2; v_call: TRBV27; cdr3_aa: CASSFGREMSYTF
cdr3_length: 13; clone_size: NA; j_call: TRBJ1-4; v_call: TRBV10-3; cdr3_aa: CAISESSGVWLFF
cdr3_length: 12; clone_size: many; j_call: TRBJ2-5; v_call: TRBV12-3/TRBV12-4; cdr3_aa: CASSGDKGTQYF
cdr3_length: 13; clone_size: many; j_call: TRBJ2-7; v_call: TRBV6-1; cdr3_aa: CASSPWATYEQYF
cdr3_length: 13; clone_size: many; j_call: TRBJ2-7; v_call: TRBV27; cdr3_aa: CASRPGLDYEQYF
cdr3_length: 18; clone_size: many; j_call: TRBJ2-2; v_call: TRBV2; cdr3_aa: CASMSDGDRGRTPGELFF